These 10 T cell receptor beta chains originate from one sample sequenced in a study of early T cells in non-severe SARS-CoV-2 infection (dated by TCRdb to the early 2020s). The receptor library was made with 5' RACE. Sequenced on a NextSeq 500. TCRdb reworked the public reads: Q25 trimming with fastp, MiXCR clone assembly, productive beta chains retained. Identical CDR3 protein sequences are pooled into one entry, listed with their most common genes and DNA. Here the sample has 75,000 to 80,000 distinct CDR3 sequences; about 15% occur a single time. The ten largest clones take up approximately 2.9% of the sample. The sample was whole blood. Source of these receptors: an adult who was a healthcare worker with PCR-confirmed SARS-CoV-2 infection or an uninfected control (not recorded which).

This clonotype was counted a few times. The chain recombines TRBV20-1 with TRBJ2-2; the match to TRBD2 covers 12 bases. CDR1 DFQATT and CDR2 SNEGSKA come from the germline V gene (reference sequence). V shed 5 bases, J shed 5 bases, and the junction held 6 bases outside the gene matches. The CDR3 is 15 amino acids. CDR3 nucleotides: TGCAGTGCTCCCCTAACTAGCGGGAGGACCGGGGAGCTGTTTTTT. This gives the protein CSAPLTSGRTGELFF.

The gene calls are TRBV19 and TRBJ1-5; unclear D gene. Germline CDR1 and CDR2: LNHDA and SQIVND (reference sequence). CDR3 length: 15 amino acids. Trimming pared 5 bases from V and 7 bases from J, leaving 18 bases between. Written as DNA, the CDR3 is TGTGCCAGTAGTCCAGCGACAAGGGCGAGGCAGCCCCAGCATTTT. This translates into CASSPATRARQPQHF.

The chain joins TRBV7-9 to TRBJ2-5, with D possibly matching TRBD2 (7 bases). The V end lost 4 bases, the J end lost 3 bases, and 15 bases lay between the germline ends. CDR1 and CDR2 (germline): SEHNR, FQNEAQ (reference sequence). This CDR3 comprises 15 residues. This chain's CDR3 is CASSSNREGKETQYF. The CDR3 DNA sequence: TGTGCCAGCAGCTCTAACAGGGAGGGGAAAGAGACCCAGTACTTC.

Only a few counts were recorded for this clonotype. This rearrangement joins TRBV29-1 to TRBJ2-3; tentatively, D is TRBD1 (6 bases). This CDR3 contains 14 residues. CDR1 and CDR2 (germline): SQVTM, ANQGSEA. V was cut by 1 base and J by 1 base, with 9 bases left in between. The CDR3 bases are TGCAGCGTTGAAGGGGACACCGGCACAGATACGCAGTATTTT. Amino acids: CSVEGDTGTDTQYF.

The genes are TRBV9 and TRBJ2-7; weak D call: TRBD1 (5 bases). V was shortened by 7 bases and J by 4 bases, with 9 bases between the two germline ends. This CDR3 has 11 amino acids. Germline V gene data show CDR1 as SGDLS and CDR2 as YYNGEE. CDR3 protein: CASPGQYEQYF. The DNA for the CDR3 is TGTGCCAGCCCAGGGCAGTACGAGCAGTACTTC.

This clonotype was detected a few times. V usage is TRBV19 and J usage is TRBJ1-2; D remains unclear. This CDR3 region has 15 residues. The germline V and J ends were trimmed by 4 bases and 3 bases, with 15 bases remaining between them. CDR1 and CDR2 from the germline V gene are LNHDA and SQIVND (reference sequence). The CDR3 here is CASSTGRILDYGYTF. The CDR3 bases are TGTGCCAGTAGTACTGGACGGATCCTCGACTATGGCTACACCTTC. Together with reference TRBV19 and TRBJ1-2, the CDR3 gives the full variable domain: DGGITQSPKYLFRKEGQNVTLSCEQNLNHDAMYWYRQDPGQGLRLIYYSQIVNDFQKGDIAEGYSVSREKKESFPLTVTSAQKNPTAFYLCASSTGRILDYGYTFGSGTRLTVV.

The V call is TRBV18, the J call TRBJ1-5; D remains unclear. This CDR3 is built from 15 residues. The ends were cut back, 6 bases at V and 3 bases at J, with 15 bases in the middle. CDR1 and CDR2 from the germline V gene are KGHSH and LQKENI. CDR3 sequence reads: CASSRGVLDNQPQHF. The CDR3 DNA follows: TGTGCCAGCTCTCGGGGTGTCTTGGACAATCAGCCCCAGCATTTT.

This chain uses TRBV5-6 with TRBJ2-5, with D tentatively TRBD1 (5 bases). Trimming pared 0 bases from V and 4 bases from J, leaving 7 bases between. The CDR3 runs 13 residues. CDR1 and CDR2 (germline): SGHDT, YYEEEE. Here the CDR3 reads CASSLDRRETQYF. The CDR3 DNA follows: TGTGCCAGCAGCTTGGACAGGCGAGAGACCCAGTACTTC.

The chain uses TRBV6-6 and TRBJ2-7, with D possibly being TRBD1 (6 bases). V was pared by 4 bases and J by 0 bases, with 7 bases between. The germline CDR1 and CDR2 sequences are MNHNY and SVGAGI (reference sequence). CDR3 size: 13 residues. The CDR3 bases are TGTGCCAGCAGTTGGGGGCCCTCCTACGAGCAGTACTTC. As protein: CASSWGPSYEQYF.

This clonotype was found a few times. The rearrangement uses TRBV7-9 and TRBJ2-7; D is uncertain. The V gene's germline CDR1 is SEHNR and CDR2 FQNEAQ (reference sequence). Trimming shortened V by 7 bases and J by 3 bases, and 10 bases separated the two germline ends. CDR3 size: 12 residues. The CDR3 DNA reads as TGTGCCAGCACCTCAGGTCTCTACGAGCAGTACTTC. This codes for CASTSGLYEQYF. Filled out from reference TRBV7-9 and TRBJ2-7, the complete variable domain reads DTGVSQNPRHKITKRGQNVTFRCDPISEHNRLYWYRQTLGQGPEFLTYFQNEAQLEKSRLLSDRFSAERPKGSFSTLEIQRTEQGDSAMYLCASTSGLYEQYFGPGTRLTVT.